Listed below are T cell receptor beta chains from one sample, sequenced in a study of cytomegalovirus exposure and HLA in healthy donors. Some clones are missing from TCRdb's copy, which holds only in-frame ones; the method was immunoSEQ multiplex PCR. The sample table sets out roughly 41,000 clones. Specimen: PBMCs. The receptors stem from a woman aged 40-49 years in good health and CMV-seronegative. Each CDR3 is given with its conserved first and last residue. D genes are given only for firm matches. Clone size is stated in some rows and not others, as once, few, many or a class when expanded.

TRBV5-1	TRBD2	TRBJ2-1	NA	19	CASRSGWRDLAGVPNEQFF	TGCGCCAGCAGATCTGGATGGAGGGATCTAGCGGGAGTACCCAATGAGCAGTTCTTC
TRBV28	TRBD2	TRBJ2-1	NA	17	CASSFLVLAGGPGEQFF	TGTGCCAGCAGTTTTTTAGTCCTAGCGGGAGGGCCTGGCGAGCAGTTCTTC
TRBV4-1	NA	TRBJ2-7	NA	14	CASSQTPTAREQYF	TGCGCCAGCAGCCAAACCCCCACCGCGCGGGAGCAGTACTTC
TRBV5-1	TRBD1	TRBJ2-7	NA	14	CASSAGQGNHEQYF	TGCGCCAGCAGCGCGGGACAGGGGAACCACGAGCAGTACTTC
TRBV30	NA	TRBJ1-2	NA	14	CAWSTPPGDYGYTF	TGTGCCTGGAGTACGCCGCCGGGAGACTATGGCTACACCTTC
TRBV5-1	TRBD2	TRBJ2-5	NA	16	CASSLLLAGEQETQYF	TGCGCCAGCAGCTTGCTTTTGGCGGGAGAGCAAGAGACCCAGTACTTC
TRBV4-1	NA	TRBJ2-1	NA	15	CASSYLGLAYNEQFF	TGCGCCAGCAGCTATTTGGGCTTGGCGTACAATGAGCAGTTCTTC
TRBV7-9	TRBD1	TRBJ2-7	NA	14	CASSRGQGAGEQYF	TGTGCCAGCAGCCGGGGACAGGGGGCGGGTGAGCAGTACTTC
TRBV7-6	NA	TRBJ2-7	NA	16	CASSLARPGTAYEQYF	TGTGCCAGCAGCTTAGCGCGGCCCGGCACCGCCTACGAGCAGTACTTC
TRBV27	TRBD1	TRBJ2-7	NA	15	CASSFHGQGTYEQYF	TGTGCCAGCAGTTTTCACGGACAGGGGACCTACGAGCAGTACTTC
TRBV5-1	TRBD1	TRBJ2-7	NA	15	CASSLVGQGFDEQYF	TGCGCCAGCAGCTTGGTGGGACAGGGGTTCGACGAGCAGTACTTC
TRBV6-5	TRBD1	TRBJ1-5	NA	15	CASSPGQGNNQPQHF	TGTGCCAGCAGTCCGGGACAGGGGAACAATCAGCCCCAGCATTTT
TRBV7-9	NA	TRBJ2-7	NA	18	CASSSKPGLSLSSYEQYF	TGTGCCAGCAGCTCAAAACCGGGACTGTCCCTTTCATCCTACGAGCAGTACTTC
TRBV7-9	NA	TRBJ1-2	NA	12	CASSSWTESYTF	TGTGCCAGCAGCTCTTGGACTGAGAGCTACACCTTC
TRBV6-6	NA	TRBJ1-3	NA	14	CASSYSRSGNTIYF	TGTGCCAGCAGTTACTCGAGATCTGGAAACACCATATATTTT
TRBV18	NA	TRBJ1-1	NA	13	CASSRQMNTEAFF	TGTGCCAGCTCACGCCAGATGAACACTGAAGCTTTCTTT
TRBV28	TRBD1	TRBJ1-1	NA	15	CASSRGGTANTEAFF	TGTGCCAGCAGTCGGGGCGGGACAGCGAACACTGAAGCTTTCTTT
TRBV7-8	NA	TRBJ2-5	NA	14	CASSLNYKQETQYF	TGTGCCAGCAGCCTAAACTACAAACAAGAGACCCAGTACTTC
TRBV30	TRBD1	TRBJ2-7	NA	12	CALGRGYNEQYF	TGTGCCCTCGGCAGGGGGTATAACGAGCAGTACTTC
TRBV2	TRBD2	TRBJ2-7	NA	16	CASSEERASGAYEQYF	TGTGCCAGCAGTGAGGAAAGGGCTAGCGGCGCCTACGAGCAGTACTTC
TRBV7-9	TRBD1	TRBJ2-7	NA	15	CASSLRQGTRYEQYF	TGTGCCAGCAGTTTAAGACAGGGTACCAGGTACGAGCAGTACTTC
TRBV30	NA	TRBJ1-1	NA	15	CAWSVFAGKGTEAFF	TGTGCCTGGAGTGTTTTCGCCGGGAAGGGCACTGAAGCTTTCTTT
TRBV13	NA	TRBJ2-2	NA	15	CASSLSGSRTGELFF	TGTGCCAGCAGCTTATCCGGGAGTAGAACCGGGGAGCTGTTTTTT
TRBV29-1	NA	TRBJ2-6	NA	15	CSVAYGSSGANVLTF	TGCAGCGTTGCCTATGGGAGCTCTGGGGCCAACGTCCTGACTTTC
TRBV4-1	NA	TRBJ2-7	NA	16	CASSQGREAATYEQYF	TGCGCCAGCAGCCAAGGGCGGGAAGCGGCAACCTACGAGCAGTACTTC
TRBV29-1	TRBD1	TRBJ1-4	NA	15	CSVAPDRGVGEKLFF	TGCAGCGTCGCTCCCGACAGGGGTGTGGGTGAAAAACTGTTTTTT
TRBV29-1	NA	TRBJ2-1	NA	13	CSVGWLDNSEQFF	TGCAGCGTTGGTTGGTTGGACAACTCTGAGCAGTTCTTC
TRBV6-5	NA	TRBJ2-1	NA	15	CASSSGRDFYNEQFF	TGTGCCAGCAGTAGCGGACGGGACTTTTACAATGAGCAGTTCTTC
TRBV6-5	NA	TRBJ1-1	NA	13	CASSETVNTEAFF	TGTGCCAGCAGTGAGACAGTTAACACTGAAGCTTTCTTT
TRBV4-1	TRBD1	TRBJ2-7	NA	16	CASSLLPGQGDYEQYF	TGCGCCAGCAGCCTCCTTCCGGGACAGGGGGACTACGAGCAGTACTTC
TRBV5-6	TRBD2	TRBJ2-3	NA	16	CASSSRLAGDTDTQYF	TGTGCCAGCAGTTCTCGACTAGCGGGAGACACAGATACGCAGTATTTT
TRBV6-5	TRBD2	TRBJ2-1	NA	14	CASRLTGLAGWEFF	TGTGCCAGCAGACTGACGGGACTAGCTGGTTGGGAGTTCTTC
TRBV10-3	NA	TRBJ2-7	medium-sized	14	CATYTPGQIYEQYF	TGTGCCACCTATACTCCGGGACAAATTTACGAGCAGTACTTC
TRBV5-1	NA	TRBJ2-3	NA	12	CASRQGADTQYF	TGCGCCAGCAGACAGGGTGCAGATACGCAGTATTTT
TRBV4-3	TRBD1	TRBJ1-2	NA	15	CASSHRTGPNYGYTF	TGCGCCAGCAGCCACAGGACAGGGCCTAACTATGGCTACACCTTC
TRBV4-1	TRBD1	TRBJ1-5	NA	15	CASSLDRGVGQPQHF	TGCGCCAGCAGCCTGGACAGGGGGGTGGGTCAGCCCCAGCATTTT
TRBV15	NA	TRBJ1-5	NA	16	CATSRDGPQAGQPQHF	TGTGCCACCAGCAGAGATGGGCCCCAGGCGGGTCAGCCCCAGCATTTT
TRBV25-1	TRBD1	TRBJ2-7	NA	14	CASSELGQGDEQYF	TGTGCCAGCAGTGAACTAGGACAGGGGGACGAGCAGTACTTC
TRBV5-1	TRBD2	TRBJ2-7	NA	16	CASSLSSGSLAYEQYF	TGCGCCAGCAGCTTGTCTAGCGGGAGTCTGGCCTACGAGCAGTACTTC
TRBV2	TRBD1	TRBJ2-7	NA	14	CASIRQGAVYEQYF	TGTGCCAGCATCCGACAGGGGGCTGTCTACGAGCAGTACTTC
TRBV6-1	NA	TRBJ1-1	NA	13	CASSADFNTEAFF	TGTGCCAGCAGTGCGGACTTTAACACTGAAGCTTTCTTT
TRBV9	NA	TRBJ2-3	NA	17	CASSPPRGRASTDTQYF	TGTGCCAGCAGCCCCCCCCGCGGGCGTGCTAGCACAGATACGCAGTATTTT
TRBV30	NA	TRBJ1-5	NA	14	CAWSGPGGNQPQHF	TGTGCCTGGTCCGGGCCTGGGGGGAATCAGCCCCAGCATTTT
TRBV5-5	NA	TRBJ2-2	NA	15	CASSLGWGNTGELFF	TGTGCCAGCAGCCTTGGGTGGGGCAACACCGGGGAGCTGTTTTTT
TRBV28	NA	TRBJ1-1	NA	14	CASLAAGEYTEAFF	TGTGCCAGCTTAGCTGCCGGCGAATACACTGAAGCTTTCTTT